This TCR beta chain was sequenced during a study of blood T cell repertoires in COVID-19. Source study methods: By means of reference gene primer amplification, nucleated cell counts were estimated. Repertoires were generated with immunoSEQ multiplex PCR, while TCRdb's copy carries only in-frame clones and drops some. V and J calls and clone size come straight from that table; D and trimming were deduced from the DNA. The sample lists approximately 200,000 clones; approximately 81% were seen once. The CDR3 contains 16 residues. The trim removed 6 bases at V and 1 base at J, leaving 7 bases unmatched. CDR1 is KGHSH, CDR2 LQKENI, per germline.

The receptor comes from an elderly woman with COVID-19, enrolled during active disease. The chain combines TRBV18 with TRBJ1-5; TRBD1 aligns across 9 bases. Sequencing used peripheral blood. The CDR3 coding sequence is TGTGCCAGCTCTCGGGACAGGGAATGGAGCAATCAGCCCCAGCATTTT. As protein: CASSRDREWSNQPQHF.